The 25 T cell receptor beta chains below come from one sample, sequenced in a study of T cell responses to AZD1222 COVID-19 vaccine. Produced via immunoSEQ multiplex PCR; TCRdb's table is partial and in-frame only. Of around 96,000 clones detected, about 82% appear once; the ten largest clones hold more than 5%. Sequences were derived from peripheral blood, sampled 28 days after the second AZD1222 dose. The source of these receptors is an adult who received the AZD1222 COVID-19 vaccine.

The chain joins TRBV27 to TRBJ1-1; weak D call: TRBD1 (5 bases). Trimming took 0 bases from V and 2 from J, leaving 7 bases between them. Looked up from germline, CDR1 is MNHEY and CDR2 is SMNVEV (reference sequence). The CDR3 loop spans 14 amino acids. DNA of the CDR3: TGTGCCAGCAGTTTATCAGGGGTAAACACTGAAGCTTTCTTT. It encodes CASSLSGVNTEAFF.

This clone came up a few times. This rearrangement joins TRBV5-6 to TRBJ2-7, with 9 bases fitting TRBD1. The V gene end was trimmed by 4 bases and the J gene end by 5 bases; junction bases not matched to a gene: 4. The length of the CDR3 is 13 residues. Germline CDR1 and CDR2: SGHDT and YYEEEE. CDR3 loop: CASSPGQGHEQYF. The CDR3 nucleotides are TGTGCCAGCAGCCCGGGACAGGGCCACGAGCAGTACTTC.

The chain links TRBV5-4 to TRBJ2-2, with TRBD1 matching over 12 bases. This CDR3 is 15 amino acids long. The ends lost 2 bases at V and 6 bases at J; junction bases unmatched: 2. Germline V gene sequence: CDR1 SGHNT, CDR2 YYREEE (reference sequence). CDR3 sequence: CASSFRDRGPGELFF. The CDR3 DNA reads as TGTGCCAGCAGCTTTAGGGACAGGGGGCCCGGGGAGCTGTTTTTT.

The rearrangement links TRBV5-4 to TRBJ2-2; TRBD2 matches at 10 bases. The CDR3 has 15 residues. V gave up 4 bases and J gave up 5 bases; unmatched junction bases: 5. Germline V gene lookup returns CDR1 SGHNT and CDR2 YYREEE (reference sequence). The CDR3 bases are TGTGCCAGCAGCCCAGCGGGGGGGGATACCGGGGAGCTGTTTTTT. It is translated as CASSPAGGDTGELFF.

The chain couples TRBV3-1 (or the pseudogene TRBV3-2) to TRBJ1-6; D call uncertain. The germline V gene encodes CDR1 LGHDT and CDR2 YNNKEL (reference sequence). V was trimmed by 1 base and J by 7 bases, leaving 5 bases between them. CDR3 length equals 13 residues. The CDR3 DNA sequence: TGTGCCAGCAGCCAAGGGGGAAATTCACCCCTCCACTTT. Translated, it gives CASSQGGNSPLHF.

This clone has just one count. V and J are TRBV7-2 and TRBJ1-6; D perhaps matches TRBD1 (5 bases). The CDR3 length is 14 residues. Trimming shortened V by 4 bases and J by 7 bases, and 11 bases separated the two germline ends. Germline V lookup: CDR1 SGHTA, CDR2 FQGNSA. CDR3 in DNA: TGTGCCAGCAGCTCAGGGTTTGACAATTCACCCCTCCACTTT. It translates to CASSSGFDNSPLHF. Full variable domain (remainder filled in from reference TRBV7-2 and TRBJ1-6): GAGVSQSPSNKVTEKGKDVELRCDPISGHTALYWYRQSLGQGLEFLIYFQGNSAPDKSGLPSDRFSAERTGGSVSTLTIQRTQQEDSAVYLCASSSGFDNSPLHFGNGTRLTVT.

The CDR3 loop is CASSLLSGSSYEQYF. DNA of the CDR3: TGTGCCAGCAGTCTTCTAAGCGGGAGCTCCTACGAGCAGTACTTC. J is TRBJ2-7 and V is TRBV27, with 8 bases identical to TRBD2. CDR1 is MNHEY, CDR2 SMNVEV, per germline (reference sequence). Trimming cost V 5 bases and J 0 bases; bases outside gene matches: 6. CDR3 length equals 15 residues.

The V call is TRBV6-5, the J call TRBJ1-1; TRBD1 matches at 9 bases. Germline CDR1 and CDR2: MNHEY and SVGAGI. CDR3 size: 13 residues. The V gene end was trimmed by 7 bases and the J gene end by 4 bases; junction bases not matched to a gene: 4. The CDR3 DNA reads as TGTGCCAGCACCTGGGGACAGGGCACTGAAGCTTTCTTT. Protein product: CASTWGQGTEAFF.

The CDR3: CASSESTTVGKNIQYF. DNA for the CDR3: TGCGCCAGCAGTGAGTCGACGACGGTCGGCAAAAACATTCAGTACTTC. This chain connects TRBV10-1 to TRBJ2-4; D gene uncertain. Between the trimmed V and J ends, which lost 0 bases and 3 bases, there was a span of 12 bases. Germline CDR1 and CDR2: WNHNN and SYGVQD (reference sequence). CDR3 length: 16 residues.

The rearrangement links TRBV2 to TRBJ2-3; 8 bases are a match to TRBD1. This CDR3 contains 13 residues. CDR1 and CDR2 (germline): SNHLY, FYNNEI. Unmatched junction bases numbered 10, after V lost 7 bases and J lost 10 bases. The CDR3 here is CASTITGGLAQYF. DNA for the CDR3: TGTGCCAGCACCATCACAGGGGGGTTGGCGCAGTATTTT.

V is TRBV11-2 and J is TRBJ1-2, with D hard to call. The CDR3 sequence is 13 residues long. The germline V gene has CDR1 SGHAT and CDR2 FQNNGV. Deletions cut 5 bases from V and 5 bases from J, with 12 bases between. The CDR3 DNA is TGTGCCAGCAGCCTCGGGCAGGAGTATGGCTACACCTTC. Translated, it gives CASSLGQEYGYTF.

This chain joins TRBV3-1 (or the pseudogene TRBV3-2) and TRBJ1-1; D not resolved. CDR1 and CDR2 (germline): LGHDT, YNNKEL (reference sequence). V was trimmed by 4 bases and J by 1 base, leaving 10 bases between them. The CDR3 spans 14 residues. The CDR3 reads CASSPRAGNTEAFF. CDR3 DNA: TGTGCCAGCAGCCCTAGGGCGGGGAACACTGAAGCTTTCTTT.

V is TRBV15 and J is TRBJ2-1, with D unresolved. V dropped 10 bases and J dropped 1 base, with 8 bases sitting between them. This CDR3 has 12 amino acids. Germline CDR1 LNHNV, CDR2 YYDKDF (reference sequence). The CDR3 loop reads CASAYSYNEQFF. The CDR3 DNA follows: TGTGCCAGCGCATATTCCTACAATGAGCAGTTCTTC.

V gene TRBV18 combines with J gene TRBJ2-7; 15 bases are a match to TRBD2. The ends lost 0 bases at V and 4 bases at J; junction bases unmatched: 1. This CDR3 has 16 amino acids. In germline, CDR1 is KGHSH, CDR2 LQKENI. The CDR3 loop reads CASSPPGTSGGYEQYF. The CDR3 bases are TGTGCCAGCTCACCACCTGGGACTAGCGGGGGGTACGAGCAGTACTTC.

The chain couples TRBV6-5 to TRBJ1-4; TRBD1 matches 7 bases. The CDR3 is 15 amino acids. Germline CDR1 MNHEY, CDR2 SVGAGI. V dropped 9 bases and J dropped 0; count of bases not matched to a gene: 7. In DNA, the CDR3 is TGTGCCAGTATGGACAGGAAAGCAACTAATGAAAAACTGTTTTTT. Its translation: CASMDRKATNEKLFF.

The chain combines TRBV5-5 with TRBJ1-4; 10 bases fit TRBD1. The CDR3 spans 15 residues. Germline loops: CDR1 SGHKS, CDR2 YYEKEE (reference sequence). V lost 4 bases, J lost 7 bases, and 7 bases stayed unmatched. CDR3 protein: CASSPVTGGGEKLFF. The CDR3, as DNA: TGTGCCAGCAGCCCCGTGACAGGGGGCGGTGAAAAACTGTTTTTT. Full variable domain (missing parts from reference TRBV5-5 and TRBJ1-4): DAGVTQSPTHLIKTRGQQVTLRCSPISGHKSVSWYQQVLGQGPQFIFQYYEKEERGRGNFPDRFSARQFPNYSSELNVNALLLGDSALYLCASSPVTGGGEKLFFGSGTQLSVL.

Of note for this clone: The sample contains more than one DNA sequence encoding this CDR3. This sequence joins TRBV9 and TRBJ1-5, with no clear D. CDR1 and CDR2 from the germline V gene are SGDLS and YYNGEE. CDR3 size: 14 residues. The germline V and J ends were trimmed by 2 bases and 4 bases, with 10 bases remaining between them. The CDR3, as DNA: TGTGCCAGCAGCGTCAGCAGTACTAATCAGCCCCAGCATTTT. Its protein is CASSVSSTNQPQHF.

The chain links TRBV28 to TRBJ1-6, with 8 bases fitting TRBD1. The CDR3 runs 17 residues. Germline V lookup: CDR1 MDHEN, CDR2 SYDVKM. The CDR3 region has the DNA TGTGCAGGTTCAGGGGGCGCGGGCAGCTCCTATAATTCACCCCTCCACTTT. Its translation: CAGSGGAGSSYNSPLHF.

The genes are TRBV7-9 and TRBJ2-2; 7 bases map to TRBD1. Trimming took 5 bases from V and 0 from J; bases not matched to a gene: 3. Germline CDR1 SEHNR, CDR2 FQNEAQ (reference sequence). This CDR3 is 15 amino acids long. This CDR3 reads CASSPGQTNTGELFF. The CDR3 nucleotides read TGTGCCAGCAGCCCGGGACAGACGAACACCGGGGAGCTGTTTTTT.

This chain links TRBV6-2 or TRBV6-3 with TRBJ1-5, with D possibly being TRBD1 (5 bases). The germline V and J ends were trimmed by 4 bases and 0 bases, with 10 bases remaining between them. CDR1 and CDR2 (germline): MNHEY, SVGEGT. The CDR3 runs 15 residues. The CDR3 DNA reads as TGTGCCAGCAGTTCCCCGGACACTAGCAATCAGCCCCAGCATTTT. Translated, it gives CASSSPDTSNQPQHF.

J is TRBJ2-5 and V is TRBV27; TRBD2 matches at 7 bases. Germline lookup yields CDR1 MNHEY and CDR2 SMNVEV (reference sequence). With V trimmed by 2 bases and J by 1 base, 13 bases remained unmatched. The CDR3 is 18 amino acids. CDR3 protein: CASSLLPSGSPSQETQYF. Written as DNA, the CDR3 is TGTGCCAGCAGTTTACTGCCTAGCGGCAGCCCTAGCCAAGAGACCCAGTACTTC.

A single count supports this clone. This chain uses TRBV19 with TRBJ1-5; D call uncertain. The germline V and J ends were trimmed by 6 bases and 3 bases, with 9 bases remaining between them. Per the germline V gene, CDR1 is LNHDA and CDR2 is SQIVND (reference sequence). The CDR3 has 13 amino acids. The CDR3 is CASSGRLNQPQHF. The DNA for the CDR3 is TGTGCCAGTAGCGGAAGACTCAATCAGCCCCAGCATTTT.

The rearrangement joins TRBV9 to TRBJ2-5, with D perhaps given as TRBD1 or TRBD2 (5 bases each). The CDR3 consists of 14 residues. The V gene lost 2 bases and the J gene lost 5 bases, with 13 bases spanning the gap. Germline lookup yields CDR1 SGDLS and CDR2 YYNGEE. The CDR3 DNA sequence: TGTGCCAGCAGCGTCGTTTCCGGGGCGGAGACCCAGTACTTC. Protein product: CASSVVSGAETQYF.

The gene calls are TRBV6-2 or TRBV6-3 and TRBJ1-5, with D uncertain. Trimming removed 6 bases from V and 1 base from J, with 13 bases in between. The V gene's germline CDR1 is MNHEY and CDR2 SVGEGT. The CDR3 covers 15 residues. For the CDR3, the DNA is TGTGCCAGCAGCCCGCTTAGAGCCAGCAATCAGCCCCAGCATTTT. Translated, it gives CASSPLRASNQPQHF.

CDR3 sequence reads: CASSPREGGARTEAFF. The CDR3 DNA reads TGTGCCAGCTCACCACGGGAAGGTGGAGCAAGGACTGAAGCTTTCTTT. The J gene is TRBJ1-1, the V gene TRBV18; D gene unclear. V dropped 1 base and J dropped 5 bases, with 17 bases sitting between them. The CDR3 covers 16 residues. The germline gives CDR1 KGHSH, CDR2 LQKENI.